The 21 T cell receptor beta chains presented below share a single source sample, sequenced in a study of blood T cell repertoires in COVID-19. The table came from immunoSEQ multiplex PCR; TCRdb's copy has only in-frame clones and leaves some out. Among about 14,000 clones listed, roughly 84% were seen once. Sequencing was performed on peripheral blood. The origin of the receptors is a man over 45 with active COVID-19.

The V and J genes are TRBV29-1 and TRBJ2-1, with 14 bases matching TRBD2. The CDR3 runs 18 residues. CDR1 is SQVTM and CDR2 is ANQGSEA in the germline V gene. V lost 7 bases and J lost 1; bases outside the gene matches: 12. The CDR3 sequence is CSASGTSGSRVSYNEQFF. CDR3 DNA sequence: TGCAGCGCATCTGGGACTAGCGGGAGTCGGGTATCCTACAATGAGCAGTTCTTC.

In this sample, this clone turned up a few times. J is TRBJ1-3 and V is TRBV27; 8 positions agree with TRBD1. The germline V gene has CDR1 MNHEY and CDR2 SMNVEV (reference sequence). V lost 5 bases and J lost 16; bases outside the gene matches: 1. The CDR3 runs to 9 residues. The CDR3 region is CASSRTGYF. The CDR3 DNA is TGTGCCAGCAGTCGGACAGGGTATTTT.

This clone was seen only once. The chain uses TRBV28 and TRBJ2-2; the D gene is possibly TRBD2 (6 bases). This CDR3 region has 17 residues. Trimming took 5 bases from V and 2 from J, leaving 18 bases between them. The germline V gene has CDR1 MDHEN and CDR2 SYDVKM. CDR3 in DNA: TGTGCCAGCAGTCCCTTGGAGGGGAAGGTCAACACCGGGGAGCTGTTTTTT. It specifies CASSPLEGKVNTGELFF.

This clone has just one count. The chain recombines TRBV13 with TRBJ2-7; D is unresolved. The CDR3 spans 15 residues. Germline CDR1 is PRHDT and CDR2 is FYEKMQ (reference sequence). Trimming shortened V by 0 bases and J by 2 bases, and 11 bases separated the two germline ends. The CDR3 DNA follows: TGTGCCAGCAGCTTAGGCGGAAATCGGGCCTACGAGCAGTACTTC. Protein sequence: CASSLGGNRAYEQYF.

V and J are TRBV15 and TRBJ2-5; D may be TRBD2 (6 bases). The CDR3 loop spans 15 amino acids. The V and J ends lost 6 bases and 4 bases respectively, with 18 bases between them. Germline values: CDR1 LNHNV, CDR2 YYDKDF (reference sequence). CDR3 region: CATSGFLASGETQYF. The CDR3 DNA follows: TGTGCCACCAGTGGGTTCCTAGCGTCAGGAGAGACCCAGTACTTC.

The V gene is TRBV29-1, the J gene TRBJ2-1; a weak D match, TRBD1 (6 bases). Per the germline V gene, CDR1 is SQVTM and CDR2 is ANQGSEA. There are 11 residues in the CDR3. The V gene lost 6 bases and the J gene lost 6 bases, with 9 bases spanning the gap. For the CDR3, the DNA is TGCAGCGTCCCCAGGGGCAATGAGCAGTTCTTC. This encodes CSVPRGNEQFF.

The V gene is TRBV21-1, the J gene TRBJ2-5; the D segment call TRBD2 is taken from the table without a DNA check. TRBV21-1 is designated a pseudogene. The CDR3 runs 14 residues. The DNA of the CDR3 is TGTGCCAGCAGCAAAGACGCGGATTCAGAGACCCAGTACTTC. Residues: CASSKDADSETQYF.

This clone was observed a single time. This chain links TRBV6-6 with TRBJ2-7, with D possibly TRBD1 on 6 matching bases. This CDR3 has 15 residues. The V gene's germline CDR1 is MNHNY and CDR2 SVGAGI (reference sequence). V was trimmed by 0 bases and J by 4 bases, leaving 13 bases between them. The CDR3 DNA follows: TGTGCCAGCAGTTACTCATGGACAGACGTTTACGAGCAGTACTTC. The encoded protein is CASSYSWTDVYEQYF.

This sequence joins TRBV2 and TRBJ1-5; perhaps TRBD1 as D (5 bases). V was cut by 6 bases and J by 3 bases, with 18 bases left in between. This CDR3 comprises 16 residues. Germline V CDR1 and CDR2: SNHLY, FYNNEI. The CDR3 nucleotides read TGTGCCAGCAGGGTGGGACTGCTCGCTCCCAATCAGCCCCAGCATTTT. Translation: CASRVGLLAPNQPQHF.

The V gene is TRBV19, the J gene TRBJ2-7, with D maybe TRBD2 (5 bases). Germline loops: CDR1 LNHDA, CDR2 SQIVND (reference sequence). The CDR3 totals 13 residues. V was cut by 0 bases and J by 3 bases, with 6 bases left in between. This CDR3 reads CASSIDRGYEQYF. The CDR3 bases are TGTGCCAGTAGTATAGATCGGGGCTACGAGCAGTACTTC.

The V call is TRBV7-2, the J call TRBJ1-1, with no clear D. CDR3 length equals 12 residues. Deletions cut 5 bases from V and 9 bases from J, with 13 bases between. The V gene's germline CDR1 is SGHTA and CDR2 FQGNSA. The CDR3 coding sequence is TGTGCCAGCAGCATAATTGTGTTTCAAGCTTTCTTT. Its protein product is CASSIIVFQAFF.

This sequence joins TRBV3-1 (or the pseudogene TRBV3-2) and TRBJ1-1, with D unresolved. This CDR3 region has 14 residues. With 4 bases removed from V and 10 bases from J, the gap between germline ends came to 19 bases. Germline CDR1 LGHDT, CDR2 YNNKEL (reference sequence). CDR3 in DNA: TGTGCCAGCAGCCCTCCCGGGGAAGGGCCTGTAGCTTTCTTT. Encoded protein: CASSPPGEGPVAFF.

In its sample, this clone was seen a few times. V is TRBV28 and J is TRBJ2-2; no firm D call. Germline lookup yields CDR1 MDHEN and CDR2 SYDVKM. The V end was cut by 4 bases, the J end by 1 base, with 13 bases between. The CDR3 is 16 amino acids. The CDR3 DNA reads TGTGCCAGCAGTTCAATTTCAGACATGAACACCGGGGAGCTGTTTTTT. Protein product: CASSSISDMNTGELFF.

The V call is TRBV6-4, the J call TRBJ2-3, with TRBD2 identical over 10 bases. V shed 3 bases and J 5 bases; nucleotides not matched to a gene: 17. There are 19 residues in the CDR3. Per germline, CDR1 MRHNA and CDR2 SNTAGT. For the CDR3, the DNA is TGTGCCAGCAGTGATCCATGCCCCACTAGCGGGATTTCCGGAGATACGCAGTATTTT. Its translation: CASSDPCPTSGISGDTQYF.

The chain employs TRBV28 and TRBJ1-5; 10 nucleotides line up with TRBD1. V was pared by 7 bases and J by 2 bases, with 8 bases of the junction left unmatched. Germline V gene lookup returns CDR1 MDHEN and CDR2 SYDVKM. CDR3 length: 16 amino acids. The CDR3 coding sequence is TGTGCCAGCACTCTGACAGGGGGCATGGGCAATCAGCCCCAGCATTTT. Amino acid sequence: CASTLTGGMGNQPQHF.

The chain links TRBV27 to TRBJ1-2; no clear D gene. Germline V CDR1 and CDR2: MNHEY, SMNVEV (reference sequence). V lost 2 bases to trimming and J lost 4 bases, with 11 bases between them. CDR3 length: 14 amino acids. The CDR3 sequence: CASSLINPSYGYTF. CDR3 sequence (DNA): TGTGCCAGCAGTTTAATCAACCCCAGCTATGGCTACACCTTC.

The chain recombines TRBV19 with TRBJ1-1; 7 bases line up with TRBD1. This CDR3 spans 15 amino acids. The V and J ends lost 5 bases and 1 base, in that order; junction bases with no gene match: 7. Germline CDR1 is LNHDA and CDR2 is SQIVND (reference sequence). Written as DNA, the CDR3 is TGTGCCAGTAGTGGCCGCGACAGGGAGAACACTGAAGCTTTCTTT. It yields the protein CASSGRDRENTEAFF.

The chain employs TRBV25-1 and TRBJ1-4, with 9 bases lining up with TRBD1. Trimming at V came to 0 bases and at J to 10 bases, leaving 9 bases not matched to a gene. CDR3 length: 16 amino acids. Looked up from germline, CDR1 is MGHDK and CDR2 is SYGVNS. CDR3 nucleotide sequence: TGTGCCAGCAGTGAATACCGGGGACAGGGACAGGGAAAACTGTTTTTT. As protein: CASSEYRGQGQGKLFF.

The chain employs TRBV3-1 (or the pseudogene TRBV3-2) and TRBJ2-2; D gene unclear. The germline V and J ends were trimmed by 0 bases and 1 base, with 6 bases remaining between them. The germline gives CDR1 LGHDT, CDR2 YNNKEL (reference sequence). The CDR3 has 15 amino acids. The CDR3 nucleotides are TGTGCCAGCAGCCAAGACTTCGGGAACACCGGGGAGCTGTTTTTT. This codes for CASSQDFGNTGELFF.

CDR3 residues: CASSSNDYQETQYF. The CDR3 bases are TGTGCCAGCAGTTCCAACGACTATCAAGAGACCCAGTACTTC. This rearrangement joins TRBV27 to TRBJ2-5, with a possible D match to TRBD2 (5 bases). Germline V lookup: CDR1 MNHEY, CDR2 SMNVEV (reference sequence). The CDR3 has 14 residues. V lost 4 bases, J lost 2 bases, and 11 bases lay in between.

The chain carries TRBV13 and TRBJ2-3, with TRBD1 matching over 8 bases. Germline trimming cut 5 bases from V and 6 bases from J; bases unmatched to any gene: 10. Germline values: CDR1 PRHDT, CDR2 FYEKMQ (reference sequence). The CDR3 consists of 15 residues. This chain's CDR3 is CASSARTGLSDTQYF. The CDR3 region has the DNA TGTGCCAGCAGCGCCCGGACAGGGCTTTCGGATACGCAGTATTTT.